Following are 32 T cell receptor beta chains from one sample sequenced in a study of OX40 agonist ivuxolimab in advanced cancers. Profiled with immunoSEQ multiplex PCR; TCRdb holds only in-frame clones, not every one. The profile shows some 69,000 clones, about nine tenths of them singletons. Sample: CD4+ or CD8+ T cells sorted from blood, taken in a trial of the OX40 agonist ivuxolimab. The source of these receptors is an adult with an advanced solid tumor such as melanoma, head and neck, liver or kidney cancer.

The J gene is TRBJ2-5, the V gene TRBV5-4; 8 bases agree with TRBD2. The ends lost 4 bases at V and 7 bases at J; junction bases unmatched: 12. The CDR3 is 15 amino acids. Germline V gene data show CDR1 as SGHNT and CDR2 as YYREEE (reference sequence). This chain's CDR3 is CASSAIAGTTATQYF. As DNA, the CDR3 is TGTGCCAGCAGCGCCATAGCGGGGACGACAGCGACCCAGTACTTC.

The chain is built from TRBV2 and TRBJ2-7, with 13 nucleotides matching TRBD2. Germline CDR1 is SNHLY and CDR2 is FYNNEI. This CDR3 contains 16 residues. The J segment lost 0 bases and the V segment lost 5 bases, leaving 4 bases of the junction unmatched. The DNA of the CDR3 is TGTGCCAGCAGTTCCGGGACTAGCGGGGCCTCCTACGAGCAGTACTTC. Amino acid sequence: CASSSGTSGASYEQYF. Full variable domain (outside the CDR3, taken from reference TRBV2 and TRBJ2-7): EPEVTQTPSHQVTQMGQEVILRCVPISNHLYFYWYRQILGQKVEFLVSFYNNEISEKSEIFDDQFSVERPDGSNFTLKIRSTKLEDSAMYFCASSSGTSGASYEQYFGPGTRLTVT.

The gene calls are TRBV30 and TRBJ2-5, with D tentatively TRBD2 (5 bases). The V end was cut by 0 bases, the J end by 7 bases, with 12 bases between. CDR3 length: 13 amino acids. The germline V gene encodes CDR1 GTSNPN and CDR2 SVGIG (reference sequence). This chain's CDR3 is CAWSVLGSGTQYF. In DNA form, the CDR3 reads TGTGCCTGGAGTGTACTAGGGTCCGGGACCCAGTACTTC.

The chain carries TRBV9 and TRBJ2-1; 10 bases agree with TRBD2. Germline lookup yields CDR1 SGDLS and CDR2 YYNGEE. This CDR3 spans 17 amino acids. Trimming at V came to 0 bases and at J to 4 bases, leaving 7 bases not matched to a gene. The CDR3 coding sequence is TGTGCCAGCAGCGTAGTACCCAGAGCGGGAGGGTACAATGAGCAGTTCTTC. Encoded protein: CASSVVPRAGGYNEQFF.

The CDR3: CASSFGPISREQFF. As DNA, the CDR3 is TGTGCCAGCAGCTTCGGTCCCATCTCGAGGGAGCAGTTCTTC. The V call is TRBV7-3, the J call TRBJ2-1, with no clear D. Per the germline V gene, CDR1 is SGHTA and CDR2 is FQGTGA. This CDR3 contains 14 residues. V was shortened by 3 bases and J by 10 bases, with 16 bases between the two germline ends.

The V gene is TRBV6-6, the J gene TRBJ2-7, with a weak D call TRBD2 (6 bases). The V gene lost 0 bases and the J gene lost 11 bases, with 8 bases spanning the gap. The CDR3 covers 11 residues. The germline V gene has CDR1 MNHNY and CDR2 SVGAGI (reference sequence). The CDR3 DNA reads as TGTGCCAGCAGTTACTCGGGACTGGAGTACTTC. Protein sequence: CASSYSGLEYF.

This clone appeared once. The CDR3 DNA reads as TGTGCCAGCAGTTTAGCGGGAGGGGTGCCAGATACGCAGTATTTT. This sequence encodes CASSLAGGVPDTQYF. This chain connects TRBV27 to TRBJ2-3, with 9 bases matching TRBD2. Losses at the gene ends were 2 bases for V and 4 bases for J; bases not matched to a gene: 4. CDR3 size: 15 residues. The germline gives CDR1 MNHEY, CDR2 SMNVEV (reference sequence).

The chain carries TRBV7-2 and TRBJ2-1; D gene unclear. The CDR3 sequence is 15 residues long. The germline V gene encodes CDR1 SGHTA and CDR2 FQGNSA. The ends were cut back, 0 bases at V and 6 bases at J, with 12 bases in the middle. CDR3 nucleotide sequence: TGTGCCAGCAGCTTAGCGGGGAACACTCTCAATGAGCAGTTCTTC. Its protein is CASSLAGNTLNEQFF.

The genes are TRBV28 and TRBJ2-1; 13 bases match TRBD2. The germline CDR1 and CDR2 sequences are MDHEN and SYDVKM. The CDR3 is 15 residues long. Germline trimming cut 8 bases from V and 1 base from J; bases unmatched to any gene: 2. CDR3 residues: CASQLAGGSYNEQFF. CDR3 nucleotide sequence: TGTGCCAGCCAACTAGCGGGAGGGTCCTACAATGAGCAGTTCTTC.

Concerning this clone: A read error may produce the germline difference seen at one junction end. The rearrangement uses TRBV6-1 and TRBJ1-5; no reliable D call. Germline V gives CDR1 MNHNS, CDR2 SASEGT. The CDR3 has 13 residues. The chain's CDR3 is CQLGLSVDQPQHF. The CDR3 DNA is TGCCAGTTAGGACTGTCTGTGGATCAGCCCCAGCATTTT.

V and J are TRBV9 and TRBJ1-2; the match to TRBD1 covers 8 bases. V shed 0 bases and J 8 bases; nucleotides not matched to a gene: 6. The CDR3 runs to 14 residues. Germline V lookup: CDR1 SGDLS, CDR2 YYNGEE. CDR3 DNA: TGTGCCAGCAGCGTAGGCGACAGGGGCAGCGGCTACACCTTC. It yields the protein CASSVGDRGSGYTF.

Remarks on this clone: One end of the junction varies from germline; a read error may be responsible. Other DNA sequences within the sample encode an identical CDR3. The V gene is TRBV30, the J gene TRBJ2-4, with TRBD1 matching 11 bases. The CDR3 runs to 16 residues. The germline gives CDR1 GTSNPN, CDR2 SVGIG (reference sequence). The CDR3 sequence: CAWNGDRGVAKNIQYF. CDR3 nucleotide sequence: TGTGCCTGGAACGGGGACAGGGGGGTAGCCAAAAATATTCAGTACTTC.

The chain joins TRBV7-3 to TRBJ2-2, with D uncertain. Between the trimmed V and J ends, which lost 5 bases and 2 bases, there was a span of 3 bases. The CDR3 consists of 12 residues. In germline, CDR1 is SGHTA, CDR2 FQGTGA. CDR3 protein: CASSPNTGELFF. In nucleotides, the CDR3 is TGTGCCAGCAGCCCCAACACCGGGGAGCTGTTTTTT. Drawing the rest from reference TRBV7-3 and TRBJ2-2, the complete variable domain is GAGVSQTPSNKVTEKGKYVELRCDPISGHTALYWYRQSLGQGPEFLIYFQGTGAADDSGLPNDRFFAVRPEGSVSTLKIQRTERGDSAVYLCASSPNTGELFFGEGSRLTVL.

The chain has TRBV11-2 and TRBJ1-1, with 7 bases aligning to TRBD1. The germline V gene encodes CDR1 SGHAT and CDR2 FQNNGV. The CDR3 is made up of 14 amino acids. V was clipped by 5 bases and J by 5 bases; unmatched bases: 8. CDR3 sequence: CASSTFTGETEAFF. The CDR3 DNA sequence: TGTGCCAGCAGCACCTTTACAGGGGAGACTGAAGCTTTCTTT.

The chain has TRBV9 and TRBJ1-4; the D gene is possibly TRBD1 (5 bases). The ends were cut back, 2 bases at V and 7 bases at J, with 15 bases in the middle. CDR1 is SGDLS and CDR2 is YYNGEE in the germline V gene. The CDR3 loop spans 15 amino acids. The DNA of the CDR3 is TGTGCCAGCAGCGTGGCCCAGGGCATGTCTGAAAAACTGTTTTTT. Amino acid sequence: CASSVAQGMSEKLFF. Supplemented by reference TRBV9 and TRBJ1-4, the full variable domain reads DSGVTQTPKHLITATGQRVTLRCSPRSGDLSVYWYQQSLDQGLQFLIQYYNGEERAKGNILERFSAQQFPDLHSELNLSSLELGDSALYFCASSVAQGMSEKLFFGSGTQLSVL.

The chain uses TRBV19 and TRBJ2-3, with a weak D call TRBD2 (6 bases). Germline CDR1 is LNHDA and CDR2 is SQIVND (reference sequence). With 7 bases removed from V and 5 bases from J, the gap between germline ends came to 19 bases. The CDR3 spans 15 residues. The CDR3 is CASTVAGPAGDTQYF. In DNA, the CDR3 is TGTGCCAGTACCGTTGCCGGCCCAGCGGGAGATACGCAGTATTTT.

The chain uses TRBV18 and TRBJ1-5, with 7 nucleotides matching TRBD1. CDR1 and CDR2 (germline): KGHSH, LQKENI. The CDR3 loop spans 15 amino acids. J gave up 6 bases and V 5 bases, and 10 bases lay outside the gene matches. The DNA for the CDR3 is TGTGCCAGCTCAGCAAACCAGGGGGTCGGTCAGCCCCAGCATTTT. It encodes CASSANQGVGQPQHF.

The chain uses TRBV7-6 and TRBJ1-1; D is perhaps TRBD1 (5 bases). The V and J ends lost 0 bases and 3 bases respectively, with 8 bases between them. Germline loops: CDR1 SGHVS, CDR2 FNYEAQ. This CDR3 contains 14 residues. The CDR3 coding sequence is TGTGCCAGCAGCTTAGCGCAGGGATACACTGAAGCTTTCTTT. Translated, it gives CASSLAQGYTEAFF.

The rearrangement links TRBV21-1 to TRBJ1-5. TRBV21-1 represents a pseudogene. This CDR3 is 15 amino acids long. CDR3 sequence reads: CASSKVYGANQPQHF. As DNA, the CDR3 is TGTGCCAGCAGCAAAGTTTATGGAGCTAATCAGCCCCAGCATTTT.

This chain's CDR3 is CASSLAGGPYEQYF. CDR3 bases: TGTGCCAGCAGTTTAGCGGGAGGGCCCTACGAGCAGTACTTC. The gene calls are TRBV27 and TRBJ2-7, with 9 bases aligning to TRBD2. CDR3 length: 14 amino acids. The J segment lost 2 bases and the V segment lost 2 bases, leaving 1 base of the junction unmatched. The germline V gene has CDR1 MNHEY and CDR2 SMNVEV (reference sequence).

The V gene is TRBV4-3, the J gene TRBJ1-5; 8 bases are shared with TRBD1. The CDR3 contains 14 residues. Germline trimming cut 4 bases from V and 7 bases from J; bases unmatched to any gene: 6. Germline-derived CDR1 and CDR2 are LGHNA and YSLEER. In nucleotides, the CDR3 is TGCGCCAGCAGCCTAATACAGGGGGGACAGCCCCAGCATTTT. This sequence encodes CASSLIQGGQPQHF.

The chain employs TRBV5-1 and TRBJ2-5, with D perhaps TRBD2 (6 bases). V gave up 4 bases and J gave up 4 bases, with 17 bases separating them. CDR1 SGHRS and CDR2 YFSETQ come from the germline V gene. This CDR3 region has 15 residues. CDR3 sequence reads: CASSVLPGTVETQYF. The CDR3 DNA reads as TGCGCCAGCAGCGTACTACCCGGGACTGTAGAGACCCAGTACTTC.

This sequence joins TRBV19 and TRBJ2-2, with D tentatively TRBD1 (6 bases). V was trimmed by 7 bases and J by 6 bases, leaving 12 bases between them. The CDR3 consists of 13 residues. Germline assignment: CDR1 LNHDA and CDR2 SQIVND (reference sequence). The chain's CDR3 is CASTYSGAGELFF. The CDR3 nucleotides read TGTGCCAGTACCTATTCAGGGGCCGGGGAGCTGTTTTTT. The variable domain in full, with the rest retrieved from reference TRBV19 and TRBJ2-2, is DGGITQSPKYLFRKEGQNVTLSCEQNLNHDAMYWYRQDPGQGLRLIYYSQIVNDFQKGDIAEGYSVSREKKESFPLTVTSAQKNPTAFYLCASTYSGAGELFFGEGSRLTVL.

The chain uses TRBV10-3 and TRBJ1-5; D not resolved. The ends were cut back, 2 bases at V and 1 base at J, with 12 bases in the middle. Looked up from germline, CDR1 is ENHRY and CDR2 is SYGVKD. The CDR3 totals 16 residues. Written as DNA, the CDR3 is TGTGCCATCAGTGAGGTTCGGGGTTCGAGCAATCAGCCCCAGCATTTT. Translating gives CAISEVRGSSNQPQHF.

The chain uses TRBV11-2 and TRBJ1-1, with a weak D call TRBD1 (6 bases). Germline V gives CDR1 SGHAT, CDR2 FQNNGV. The germline V and J ends were trimmed by 5 bases and 8 bases, with 12 bases remaining between them. The CDR3 loop spans 12 amino acids. CDR3 DNA sequence: TGTGCCAGCAGCACACAGGGACTAGAAGCTTTCTTT. Protein product: CASSTQGLEAFF.

The V call is TRBV6-1, the J call TRBJ2-7; D possibly corresponds to TRBD2 (6 bases). Trimming took 5 bases from V and 2 from J, leaving 13 bases between them. The CDR3 totals 14 residues. The germline CDR1 and CDR2 sequences are MNHNS and SASEGT. The DNA of the CDR3 is TGTGCCAGCAGTCGGACTACTCAAACCTACGAGCAGTACTTC. It yields the protein CASSRTTQTYEQYF.

This clone has a single count. The chain carries TRBV7-9 and TRBJ2-5; 10 nucleotides line up with TRBD1. This CDR3 contains 15 residues. With V trimmed by 3 bases and J by 5 bases, 6 bases remained unmatched. Germline CDR1 and CDR2: SEHNR and FQNEAQ (reference sequence). In DNA form, the CDR3 reads TGTGCCAGCAGCTTTGACAGGGGGCTAGTTGAGACCCAGTACTTC. It encodes CASSFDRGLVETQYF.

The rearrangement joins TRBV15 to TRBJ1-1, with D maybe TRBD1 (6 bases). The V gene lost 6 bases and the J gene lost 4 bases, with 12 bases spanning the gap. The CDR3 runs 13 residues. CDR1 and CDR2 (germline): LNHNV, YYDKDF (reference sequence). CDR3 DNA sequence: TGTGCCACCAGGGGGGCTTGGGGCACTGAAGCTTTCTTT. Its protein product is CATRGAWGTEAFF.

Comment on this clone: The junction departs from germline at one end; a sequencing error may be responsible. The chain recombines TRBV11-3 with TRBJ1-4; D remains ambiguous. CDR3 length: 13 amino acids. In germline, CDR1 is SGHNT, CDR2 YENEEA. CDR3 residues: CASSLEPYRTSVF. The CDR3 DNA reads as TGTGCCAGCAGCTTAGAACCGTACCGAACCTCTGTTTTT. Using reference TRBV11-3 and TRBJ1-4 for the parts outside the CDR3, the full variable domain is EAGVVQSPRYKIIEKKQPVAFWCNPISGHNTLYWYLQNLGQGPELLIRYENEEAVDDSQLPKDRFSAERLKGVDSTLKIQPAELGDSAVYLCASSLEPYRTSVFGSGTQLSVL.

CDR3 region: CASSHTDRDGYEQYF. Written as DNA, the CDR3 is TGTGCCAGCAGCCATACAGACAGGGACGGGTACGAGCAGTACTTC. This chain joins TRBV9 and TRBJ2-7; 7 bases match TRBD1. CDR1 and CDR2 (germline): SGDLS, YYNGEE. V lost 4 bases and J lost 4; bases outside the gene matches: 11. This CDR3 contains 15 residues.

Details on this clone: The sample carries other DNA sequences with the same CDR3. Here the CDR3 DNA reads TGTGCCTGGACCGCGTGGGGTGGGGAGACCCAGTACTTC. As protein: CAWTAWGGETQYF. This rearrangement joins TRBV30 to TRBJ2-5; D is unclear. V dropped 4 bases and J dropped 5 bases, with 14 bases sitting between them. Germline V gene lookup returns CDR1 GTSNPN and CDR2 SVGIG (reference sequence). CDR3 length equals 13 residues. The whole variable domain, filled in from reference TRBV30 and TRBJ2-5, reads SQTIHQWPATLVQPVGSPLSLECTVEGTSNPNLYWYRQAAGRGLQLLFYSVGIGQISSEVPQNLSASRPQDRQFILSSKKLLLSDSGFYLCAWTAWGGETQYFGPGTRLLVL.

The chain is built from TRBV30 and TRBJ2-5; 8 positions match TRBD2. CDR1 GTSNPN and CDR2 SVGIG come from the germline V gene (reference sequence). The CDR3 length is 14 residues. The ends lost 3 bases at V and 5 bases at J; junction bases unmatched: 8. The CDR3 sequence is CAWSLKAGEETQYF. In DNA form, the CDR3 reads TGTGCCTGGAGCCTTAAAGCGGGAGAGGAGACCCAGTACTTC.